This TCR beta chain was sequenced for a study of cytomegalovirus exposure and HLA in healthy donors. Study results and caveats: As was reported, the HLA-A and HLA-B alleles of most subjects were accurately predicted from TCR beta sequences.

The length of the CDR3 is 15 residues. V lost 5 bases to trimming and J lost 5 bases; unmatched junction nucleotides: 11. Germline V gene lookup returns CDR1 MNHEY and CDR2 SVGAGI. PCR was performed using 60 Vbeta and 13 Jbeta primers. Profiled with immunoSEQ multiplex PCR; TCRdb holds only in-frame clones, not every one. Here the sample spans fewer than 150,000 clones, around 78% being singletons. This clone was seen once. The antigen is undetermined. This receptor was identified in a male donor in good health and CMV-seronegative. V and J are TRBV6-5 and TRBJ1-1; 7 nucleotides match TRBD1. The sequenced material came from PBMCs. CDR3 region: CASSRRQGIGTEAFF. CDR3 sequence (DNA): TGTGCCAGCAGTCGACGACAGGGTATAGGTACTGAAGCTTTCTTT.